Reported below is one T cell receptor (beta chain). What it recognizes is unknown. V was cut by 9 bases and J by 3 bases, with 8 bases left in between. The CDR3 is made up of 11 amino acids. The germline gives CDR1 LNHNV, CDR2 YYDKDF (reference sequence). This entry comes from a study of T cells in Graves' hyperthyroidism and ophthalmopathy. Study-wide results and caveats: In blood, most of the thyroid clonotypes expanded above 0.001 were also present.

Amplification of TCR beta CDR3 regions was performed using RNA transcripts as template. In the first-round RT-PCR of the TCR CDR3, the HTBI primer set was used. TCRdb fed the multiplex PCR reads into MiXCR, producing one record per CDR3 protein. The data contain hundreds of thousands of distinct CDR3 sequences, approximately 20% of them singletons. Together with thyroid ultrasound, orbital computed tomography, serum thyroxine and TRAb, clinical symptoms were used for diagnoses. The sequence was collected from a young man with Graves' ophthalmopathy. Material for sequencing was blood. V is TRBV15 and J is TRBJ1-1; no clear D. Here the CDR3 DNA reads TGTGCCACTCAGGAAGACACTGAAGCTTTCTTT. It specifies CATQEDTEAFF. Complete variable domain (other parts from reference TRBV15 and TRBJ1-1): DAMVIQNPRYQVTQFGKPVTLSCSQTLNHNVMYWYQQKSSQAPKLLFHYYDKDFNNEADTPDNFQSRRPNTSFCFLDIRSPGLGDTAMYLCATQEDTEAFFGQGTRLTVV.